Listed below are T cell receptor beta chains from one sample, sequenced in a study of cytotoxic CD8 clonotypes in ibrutinib-treated CLL. Profiled with immunoSEQ multiplex PCR; TCRdb holds only in-frame clones, not every one. The table records about 160,000 clones, around nine tenths of them present only once. Material: PBMCs, obtained at disease progression, from a patient treated with ibrutinib. Source of these receptors: a human donor with chronic lymphocytic leukemia. Each CDR3 is given with its conserved first and last residue. The order of the fields is D gene, clone size, J gene, V gene, CDR3 protein, CDR3 DNA. D genes are given only for firm matches. Not every row has a clone size; where given, it reads once, few, many or a size class.

NA NA TRBJ2-7 TRBV9 CASSQSARTASSVASSYEQYF TGTGCCAGCAGCCAATCAGCTCGGACAGCCAGCTCCGTTGCAAGCTCCTACGAGCAGTACTTC
NA NA TRBJ1-5 TRBV6-1 CASSEYRLNNQPQHF TGTGCCAGCAGTGAATACAGGCTAAACAATCAGCCCCAGCATTTT
NA NA TRBJ2-7 TRBV2 CASSARGQVSYEQYF TGTGCCAGCAGTGCTCGCGGACAAGTTTCCTACGAGCAGTACTTC
NA NA TRBJ1-5 TRBV6-1 CASSEGTGYKNQPQHF TGTGCCAGCAGTGAAGGGACGGGATATAAGAATCAGCCCCAGCATTTT
NA NA TRBJ2-1 TRBV6-1 CASSLGLSYNEQFF TGTGCCAGCAGCCTTGGTCTTTCCTACAATGAGCAGTTCTTC
TRBD2 once TRBJ2-1 TRBV18 CASSPSVLAGVSRVGRDNNEQFF TGTGCCAGCTCACCATCCGTACTAGCGGGAGTGTCTCGAGTTGGTCGAGATAACAATGAGCAGTTCTTC
TRBD2 NA TRBJ2-1 TRBV7-3 CASSFGTSGNEQFF TGTGCCAGCAGCTTCGGGACTAGCGGGAATGAGCAGTTCTTC
NA NA TRBJ1-3 TRBV5-6 CASSSLGSGNTIYF TGTGCCAGCAGCTCCCTAGGGTCTGGAAACACCATATATTTT
NA NA TRBJ2-7 TRBV6-5 CARAGPREQYF TGTGCCAGGGCTGGCCCCCGGGAGCAGTACTTC
NA once TRBJ1-5 TRBV5-8 CASRPGGLLRVVQPQHF TGTGCCAGCAGACCCGGGGGCCTGCTCAGGGTGGTGCAGCCCCAGCATTTT
TRBD2 NA TRBJ2-2 TRBV9 CASSVAGTSYTGELFF TGTGCCAGCAGCGTAGCTGGGACTAGTTACACCGGGGAGCTGTTTTTT
TRBD2 NA TRBJ2-7 TRBV7-2 CASSFHGREGIYEQYF TGTGCCAGCAGCTTTCACGGGCGGGAGGGCATCTACGAGCAGTACTTC
NA NA TRBJ1-3 TRBV9 CASSPRDSRSGNTIYF TGTGCCAGCAGCCCGCGGGACTCCCGCTCTGGAAACACCATATATTTT
NA NA TRBJ2-1 TRBV7-6 CASSFGPNQNNEQFF TGTGCCAGCAGCTTCGGCCCTAACCAAAACAATGAGCAGTTCTTC
NA few TRBJ1-5 TRBV30 CAWSVRLDQPQHF TGTGCCTGGAGTGTACGGCTAGATCAGCCCCAGCATTTT
TRBD2 NA TRBJ2-3 TRBV7-3 CASSSTSGRAGDTQYF TGTGCCAGCAGCTCGACTAGCGGGAGGGCAGGAGATACGCAGTATTTT
TRBD2 once TRBJ2-5 TRBV5-1 CASSLRTSGKETQYF TGCGCCAGCAGCCTGAGGACTAGCGGGAAAGAGACCCAGTACTTC
NA NA TRBJ1-1 TRBV5-4 CASSLRSRGFTEAFF TGTGCCAGCAGCTTGAGGTCGCGGGGTTTTACTGAAGCTTTCTTT
NA few TRBJ1-1 TRBV4-1 CASSARLNTEAFF TGCGCCAGCAGCGCCAGATTGAACACTGAAGCTTTCTTT
NA NA TRBJ2-7 TRBV9 CASSVLEGFEQYF TGTGCCAGCAGCGTATTAGAAGGGTTCGAGCAGTACTTC
NA NA TRBJ2-2 TRBV28 CASSVHFGGTSGELFF TGTGCCAGCAGCGTACATTTTGGGGGGACAAGCGGGGAGCTGTTTTTT
NA once TRBJ2-2 TRBV9 CASSAYSGTIITGELFF TGTGCCAGCAGCGCATATTCCGGGACGATAATCACCGGGGAGCTGTTTTTT
TRBD1 once TRBJ2-7 TRBV27 CASSSHRGDRPYEQYF TGTGCCAGCAGTTCCCATAGAGGGGACAGACCCTACGAGCAGTACTTC
TRBD2 once TRBJ2-7 TRBV29-1 CSVETSGRYEQYF TGCAGCGTTGAGACTAGCGGGAGATACGAGCAGTACTTC
TRBD2 NA TRBJ2-3 TRBV9 CASSGGLAEGPSQYF TGTGCCAGCAGCGGGGGACTAGCGGAGGGGCCCTCGCAGTATTTT
NA NA TRBJ2-7 TRBV6-1 CASSATTVTYEQYF TGTGCCAGCAGTGCAACGACAGTTACCTACGAGCAGTACTTC
TRBD2 NA TRBJ2-1 TRBV5-4 CASSSGLADSYNEQFF TGTGCCAGCAGTTCGGGACTAGCGGATTCCTACAATGAGCAGTTCTTC
TRBD1 NA TRBJ1-1 TRBV4-1 CASSQVSGGSTEAFF TGCGCCAGCAGCCAAGTCTCAGGGGGAAGCACTGAAGCTTTCTTT
TRBD1 NA TRBJ2-7 TRBV7-9 CASSFPGTVPYEQYF TGTGCCAGCAGCTTCCCGGGGACAGTCCCCTACGAGCAGTACTTC
TRBD2 NA TRBJ2-3 TRBV7-8 CASSFQRELDTDTQYF TGTGCCAGCAGCTTCCAGCGGGAGCTTGACACAGATACGCAGTATTTT
TRBD2 NA TRBJ2-1 TRBV5-1 CASSLAGGEGNEQFF TGCGCCAGCAGCTTGGCGGGAGGAGAGGGAAATGAGCAGTTCTTC
NA NA TRBJ2-7 TRBV18 CASSPEGHNSYEQYF TGTGCCAGCTCACCTGAGGGCCACAACTCCTACGAGCAGTACTTC
NA NA TRBJ2-7 TRBV5-6 CASSLPGKTGYEQYF TGTGCCAGCAGCTTACCCGGAAAGACTGGCTACGAGCAGTACTTC
TRBD2 NA TRBJ2-5 TRBV29-1 CTGTSGGRETQYF TGCACCGGGACTAGCGGGGGCCGGGAGACCCAGTACTTC
NA NA TRBJ1-5 TRBV9 CASSPTWSNQPQHF TGTGCCAGCAGCCCGACATGGAGCAATCAGCCCCAGCATTTT
NA NA TRBJ2-7 TRBV9 CASSVEDRLAYEQYF TGTGCCAGCAGCGTAGAAGACAGGCTAGCCTACGAGCAGTACTTC
NA NA TRBJ1-1 TRBV19 CASSNDINTEAFF TGTGCCAGTAGTAACGACATAAACACTGAAGCTTTCTTT
TRBD2 NA TRBJ2-1 TRBV7-2 CASSPYLAGGANEQFF TGTGCCAGCAGCCCCTACTTAGCGGGAGGGGCCAATGAGCAGTTCTTC
TRBD2 NA TRBJ2-7 TRBV7-6 CATSSVAGPYEQYF TGTGCCACCAGCAGTGTAGCGGGACCATACGAGCAGTACTTC
TRBD2 once TRBJ2-1 TRBV27 CASSLEWEGGYNEQFF TGTGCCAGCAGTTTAGAATGGGAGGGCGGGTACAATGAGCAGTTCTTC
TRBD2 NA TRBJ2-7 TRBV2 CASSVLTGTSLMRQYF TGTGCCAGCAGTGTATTAACCGGGACTAGCTTAATGCGGCAGTACTTC
NA NA TRBJ1-5 TRBV6-6 CASRPMRGAGNQPQHF TGTGCCAGCCGCCCCATGAGGGGGGCGGGCAATCAGCCCCAGCATTTT
TRBD1 NA TRBJ2-7 TRBV5-6 CASSGPGQGLYEQYF TGTGCCAGCAGCGGCCCGGGACAGGGACTGTACGAGCAGTACTTC
NA NA TRBJ2-3 TRBV19 CASSKGFTDTQYF TGTGCCAGTAGTAAGGGCTTCACAGATACGCAGTATTTT
TRBD1 NA TRBJ1-1 TRBV6-4 CASSWDRNTEAFF TGTGCCAGCAGCTGGGACAGGAACACTGAAGCTTTCTTT
NA NA TRBJ2-3 TRBV27 CASSLLGVGTDTQYF TGTGCCAGCAGCTTGCTGGGAGTTGGCACAGATACGCAGTATTTT